This T cell receptor beta chain was obtained from a study of Ad26.COV2.S vaccination and SARS-CoV-2 variants. Study-level background: As a participant in COV1001, the donor was in the Ad26.COV2.S trial arm. Study results and caveats: Non-spike TCR breadth was similar in vaccine and placebo recipients.

J gave up 2 bases and V 5 bases, and 7 bases lay outside the gene matches. The CDR3 has 16 residues. Germline values: CDR1 SGHTA, CDR2 FQGNSA. Noted treatment: around 19 received Ad26.COV2.S at low or high dose, single or two shots; 5 received placebo; per-sample allocation not given. Collection of samples fell on day 63 after the first vaccine or placebo injection. An adult aged 18-55 years in Boston served as the donor. Comment on this clone: Its target is unknown.

Libraries were prepared by immunoSEQ multiplex PCR; TCRdb keeps only in-frame clonotypes and omits some of them. The sample lists approximately 240,000 clones; around 89% were seen once. The sequence derives from a person between 18 and 65 years old who received the Ad26.COV2.S COVID-19 vaccine or a placebo. Source: peripheral blood, taken in a trial of Ad26.COV2.S vaccine versus placebo. The chain employs TRBV7-2 and TRBJ1-3, with 9 bases matching TRBD1. CDR3 DNA sequence: TGTGCCAGCAGCACGAGGGACAGGGCAACTGGAAACACCATATATTTT. It translates to CASSTRDRATGNTIYF.